This T cell receptor beta chain was sequenced during a study of CD4 T cells in relation to SARS-CoV-2 and coronaviruses. About the research overall: PBMCs were cultured with antigen for roughly 10 days before TCR beta sequencing. Shared crossreactive spike epitopes were mapped to their HLA restriction. Study-wide points: Compared with monoreactive clones, crossreactive clones showed significantly weaker SARS-CoV-2 expansion.

Regarding this clone: Antigen: not known.

CD4+ T cells from unexposed donors were obtained before the COVID-19 pandemic (2011-2018). CD4+ T cells were isolated from the cells after around eleven days of culture. Cells permitting, SARS-CoV-2 S/N and four cold-coronavirus spikes were tested on unexposed-donor CD4+ T cells. Data came from immunoSEQ multiplex PCR; TCRdb stores just in-frame clones and leaves some out. The table shows roughly 21,000 clones, with 65% to 80% occurring only once. V was clipped by 6 bases and J by 8 bases; unmatched bases: 8. The CDR3 totals 13 residues. Source material: CD4+ T cells from PBMCs, cultured in vitro. The chain combines TRBV12-3 or TRBV12-4 with TRBJ2-3; 7 nucleotides line up with TRBD1. The origin of this receptor is a human donor in good health. CDR3 amino acids: CASSWNRDSTQYF. CDR3 DNA sequence: TGTGCCAGCAGCTGGAACCGGGACAGTACGCAGTATTTT.